Listed below are T cell receptor beta chains from one sample, sequenced in a study of metastatic and nonmetastatic thyroid tumors. TCRdb reassembled clones from the PCR reads with MiXCR. The table has 31,000 or so clones, more than 15% seen once. The sample comprised blood. The origin of the receptors is a female donor with papillary thyroid cancer or a benign thyroid nodule (not recorded which). Some clones in this sample may be carry-over from other donors' samples. Both conserved end residues are part of each CDR3. The order of the fields is V gene, clone size, J gene, D gene, CDR3 DNA, CDR3 protein. D genes are given only for firm matches. Clone size is not always given. Where it is, it says once, few, many or a class for expanded clones.

V: TRBV12-3/TRBV12-4; size: NA; J: TRBJ2-1; D: TRBD1; DNA: TGTGCCAGCATGGGACAGGGGTCAGCCCTCTACAATAAGCAGTTCTTC; CDR3: CASMGQGSALYNKQFF
V: TRBV18; size: many; J: TRBJ1-4; D: NA; DNA: TGTGCCAGCTCACTCGCGACGGGAGAAAAACTGTTTTTT; CDR3: CASSLATGEKLFF
V: TRBV29-1; size: many; J: TRBJ1-1; D: TRBD1; DNA: TGCAGCGTTAAAAGACAGGGAGGGGGCACTGAAGCTTTCTTT; CDR3: CSVKRQGGGTEAFF
V: TRBV27; size: many; J: TRBJ1-4; D: NA; DNA: TGTGCCAGCAGTTCCCAGGGTGGTGAAAAACTGTTTTTT; CDR3: CASSSQGGEKLFF
V: TRBV6-6; size: few; J: TRBJ2-7; D: NA; DNA: TGTGCCAGCAGTTACAGGGGTCCTCACGTCGAGCATTACTTC; CDR3: CASSYRGPHVEHYF
V: TRBV7-2; size: NA; J: TRBJ2-7; D: TRBD1; DNA: TGTGCCAGCAGCTACCGGGACAGGCTATCCTACGAGCAGTACTTC; CDR3: CASSYRDRLSYEQYF
V: TRBV20-1; size: NA; J: TRBJ2-7; D: NA; DNA: TGCAGTGCTAGAGATGGTAGGGAGGCGGAAGAGCAGTACTTC; CDR3: CSARDGREAEEQYF
V: TRBV5-1; size: many; J: TRBJ2-3; D: NA; DNA: TGCGCCAGCAGCCCCGTCAGGGGTATAATTACAGATACGCAGTATTTT; CDR3: CASSPVRGIITDTQYF
V: TRBV19; size: many; J: TRBJ1-3; D: NA; DNA: TGTGCCAGTAGTAACTCCGCCGACCTTGGAAACACCATATATTTT; CDR3: CASSNSADLGNTIYF
V: TRBV5-1; size: once; J: TRBJ2-3; D: NA; DNA: TGCACCAGCAGCTTGGCCCCCCGTGACACAGATATGCAGTATTTT; CDR3: CTSSLAPRDTDMQYF
V: TRBV10-3; size: many; J: TRBJ1-3; D: NA; DNA: TGTGCCATCAGTGAGTCATCCGGGTCCTATGGAAACACCATATATTTT; CDR3: CAISESSGSYGNTIYF
V: TRBV7-2; size: medium-sized; J: TRBJ2-7; D: TRBD1; DNA: TGTGCCAGCAGTAATCCGGGACAGGGTGTATGGACCTACGAGCAGTACTTC; CDR3: CASSNPGQGVWTYEQYF
V: TRBV6-1; size: many; J: TRBJ1-1; D: TRBD1; DNA: TGTGCCAGCAACATCCAGGGGGCGAACACTGAAGCTTTCTTT; CDR3: CASNIQGANTEAFF
V: TRBV7-3; size: many; J: TRBJ2-1; D: NA; DNA: TGTGCCAGCAGCTTGCAAAAGGGGGGACTCAAGTCCAATGAGCAGTTCTTC; CDR3: CASSLQKGGLKSNEQFF
V: TRBV11-2; size: many; J: TRBJ1-6; D: NA; DNA: TGTGCCAGCAGCCGAAACGTTGGAGCCCCGGCCCTCCACTTT; CDR3: CASSRNVGAPALHF
V: TRBV5-5; size: many; J: TRBJ1-5; D: NA; DNA: TGTGCCAGCAGCTTGTGGGGCGAAGGGAATCAGCCCCAGCATTTT; CDR3: CASSLWGEGNQPQHF
V: TRBV28; size: many; J: TRBJ2-4; D: TRBD2; DNA: TGTGCCATACAGAGCGGGACTGGGAACATTCAGTACTTC; CDR3: CAIQSGTGNIQYF
V: TRBV5-1; size: NA; J: TRBJ2-7; D: TRBD1; DNA: TGCGCCAGCAGCTTCGGGACAGGGGTCGAGCAGTACTTC; CDR3: CASSFGTGVEQYF
V: TRBV5-6; size: many; J: TRBJ2-1; D: NA; DNA: TGTGCCAGCAGCTTGATGGGCCAGTACAATGAGCAGTTCTTC; CDR3: CASSLMGQYNEQFF
V: TRBV7-2; size: many; J: TRBJ1-2; D: NA; DNA: TGTGCCAGCAGCTTAGAGGGGAGTCATGGCTACACCTTC; CDR3: CASSLEGSHGYTF
V: TRBV9; size: many; J: TRBJ1-4; D: NA; DNA: TGTGCCAGCAGCCCCCCCGGCGAGGGGATTAATGAAAAACTGTTTTTT; CDR3: CASSPPGEGINEKLFF
V: TRBV20-1; size: many; J: TRBJ2-1; D: NA; DNA: TGCAGTGCTAGAGGGGGGACAAGAGGAAATGAGCAGTTCTTC; CDR3: CSARGGTRGNEQFF
V: TRBV6-1; size: few; J: TRBJ2-7; D: NA; DNA: TGTGCCAGCAGTCTCTCCTCCGGGACTGCCGGTAGATCCGGGCAGTACTTC; CDR3: CASSLSSGTAGRSGQYF
V: TRBV6-1; size: medium-sized; J: TRBJ2-7; D: NA; DNA: TGTGCCAGCAACAGGGGGGTAGCGGGGGTTGGTGAGCAGTACTTC; CDR3: CASNRGVAGVGEQYF
V: TRBV29-1; size: many; J: TRBJ1-1; D: NA; DNA: TGCAGCGTTGGGTCAGAAAGCACTGAAGCTTTCTTT; CDR3: CSVGSESTEAFF
V: TRBV6-1; size: NA; J: TRBJ2-7; D: NA; DNA: TGTGTCAGCAGTGAAGCGGCCGCATCCTACGAGCAGTACTTC; CDR3: CVSSEAAASYEQYF
V: TRBV30; size: many; J: TRBJ1-4; D: NA; DNA: TGTGCCTGGAGCGGGAAAAGGGACACCGAAAAACTGTTTTTT; CDR3: CAWSGKRDTEKLFF
V: TRBV6-2/TRBV6-3; size: many; J: TRBJ1-1; D: NA; DNA: TGTGCCAGCAGTGTACTCATGAACACTGAAGCTTTCTTT; CDR3: CASSVLMNTEAFF
V: TRBV11-2; size: many; J: TRBJ1-5; D: NA; DNA: TGTGCCAGCAGCATGGCTACAGCCTATAGCAATCAGCCCCAGCATTTT; CDR3: CASSMATAYSNQPQHF
V: TRBV10-3; size: NA; J: TRBJ1-3; D: NA; DNA: TGTGCCATCAGTGGGACAGTGACCGGAAACACCACATATTTT; CDR3: CAISGTVTGNTTYF
V: TRBV7-2; size: NA; J: TRBJ1-2; D: TRBD1; DNA: TGTGCCAGCAGCCCAGGGGGGACAGCTAACTATGGCTACACCTTC; CDR3: CASSPGGTANYGYTF
V: TRBV5-1; size: NA; J: TRBJ2-7; D: NA; DNA: TGCGCCAGCAGCCCGAACGGGGACATCACCTACGAGCAGTACTTC; CDR3: CASSPNGDITYEQYF
V: TRBV27; size: many; J: TRBJ2-3; D: NA; DNA: TGTGCCAGCAGTTTCTCCGGGTGGGGCTCGGATACGCAGTATTTT; CDR3: CASSFSGWGSDTQYF
V: TRBV5-4; size: many; J: TRBJ1-5; D: NA; DNA: TGTGCCAGCAGCTTGAAAACGGGGGGGCCCCAGCATTTT; CDR3: CASSLKTGGPQHF
V: TRBV5-5; size: many; J: TRBJ1-6; D: NA; DNA: TGTGCCAGCAGCTTAACAGGGAATGAAAATTCACCCCTCCACTTT; CDR3: CASSLTGNENSPLHF
V: TRBV6-1; size: few; J: TRBJ2-5; D: TRBD2; DNA: TGTGCCAGCAGGGAGACTAGCGGGTTCCAAGAGACCCAGTACTTC; CDR3: CASRETSGFQETQYF
V: TRBV6-4; size: NA; J: TRBJ2-3; D: TRBD2; DNA: TGTGCCAGCATGCGACTAGCGGGGTATGTAGATACGCAGTATTTT; CDR3: CASMRLAGYVDTQYF